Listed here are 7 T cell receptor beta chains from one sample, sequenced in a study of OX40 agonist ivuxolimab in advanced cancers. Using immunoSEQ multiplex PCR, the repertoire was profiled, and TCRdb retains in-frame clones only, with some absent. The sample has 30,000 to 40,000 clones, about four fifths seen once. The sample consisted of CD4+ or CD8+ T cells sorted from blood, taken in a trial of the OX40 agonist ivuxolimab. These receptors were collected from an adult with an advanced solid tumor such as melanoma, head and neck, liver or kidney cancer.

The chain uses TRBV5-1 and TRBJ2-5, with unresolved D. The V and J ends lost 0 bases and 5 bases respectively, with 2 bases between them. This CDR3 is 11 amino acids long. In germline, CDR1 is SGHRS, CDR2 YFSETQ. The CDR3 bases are TGCGCCAGCAGCTTGGCGGAGACCCAGTACTTC. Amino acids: CASSLAETQYF.

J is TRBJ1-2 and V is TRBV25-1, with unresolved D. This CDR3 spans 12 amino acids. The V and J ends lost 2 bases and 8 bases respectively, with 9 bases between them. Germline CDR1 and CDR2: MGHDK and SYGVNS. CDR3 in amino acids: CASSERLWGYTF. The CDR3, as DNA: TGTGCCAGCAGTGAAAGACTTTGGGGCTACACCTTC.

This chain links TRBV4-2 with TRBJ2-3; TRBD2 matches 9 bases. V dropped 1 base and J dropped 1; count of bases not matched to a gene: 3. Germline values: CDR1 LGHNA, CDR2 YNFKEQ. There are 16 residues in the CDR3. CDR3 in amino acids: CASSQVRTSGTDTQYF. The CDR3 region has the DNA TGTGCCAGCAGCCAAGTAAGGACTAGCGGCACAGATACGCAGTATTTT.

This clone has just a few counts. CDR3 nucleotide sequence: TGCAGCGTTGTCGGGACGGTATACAATGAGCAGTTCTTC. Its translation: CSVVGTVYNEQFF. The chain carries TRBV29-1 and TRBJ2-1, with D perhaps being TRBD1 or TRBD2 (5 bases each). Germline values: CDR1 SQVTM, CDR2 ANQGSEA. V shed 4 bases and J shed 4 bases, with 11 bases lying between them. The CDR3 is made up of 13 amino acids.

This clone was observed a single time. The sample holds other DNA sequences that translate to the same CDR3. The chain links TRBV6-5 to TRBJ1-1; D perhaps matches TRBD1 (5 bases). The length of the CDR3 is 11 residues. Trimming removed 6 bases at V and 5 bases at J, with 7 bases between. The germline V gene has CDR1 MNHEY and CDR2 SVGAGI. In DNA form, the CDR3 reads TGTGCCAGCAGGGGGGGAACTGAAGCTTTCTTT. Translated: CASRGGTEAFF.

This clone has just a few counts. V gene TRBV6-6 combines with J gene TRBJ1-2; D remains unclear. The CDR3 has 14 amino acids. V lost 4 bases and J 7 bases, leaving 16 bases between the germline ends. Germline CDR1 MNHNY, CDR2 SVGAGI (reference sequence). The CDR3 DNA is TGTGCCAGCAGTTCACGAGTGGGTTCCGGTGGCTACACCTTC. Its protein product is CASSSRVGSGGYTF.

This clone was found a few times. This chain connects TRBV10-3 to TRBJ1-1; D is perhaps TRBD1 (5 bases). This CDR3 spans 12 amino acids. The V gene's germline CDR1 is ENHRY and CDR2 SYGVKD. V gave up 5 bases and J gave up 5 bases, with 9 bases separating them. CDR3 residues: CAISRGETEAFF. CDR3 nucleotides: TGTGCCATCAGTAGGGGTGAAACTGAAGCTTTCTTT.